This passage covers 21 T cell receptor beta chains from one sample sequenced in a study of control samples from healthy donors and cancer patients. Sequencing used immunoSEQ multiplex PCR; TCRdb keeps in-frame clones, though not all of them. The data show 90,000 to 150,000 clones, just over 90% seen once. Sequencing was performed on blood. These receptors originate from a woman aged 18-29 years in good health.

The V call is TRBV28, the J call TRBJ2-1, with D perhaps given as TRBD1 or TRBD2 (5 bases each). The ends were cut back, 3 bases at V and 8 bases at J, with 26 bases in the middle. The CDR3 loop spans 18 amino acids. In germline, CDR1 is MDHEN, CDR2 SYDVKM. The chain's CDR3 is CASSFVPQRQSAGHEQFF. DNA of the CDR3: TGTGCCAGCAGTTTTGTCCCCCAAAGACAGTCCGCGGGCCATGAGCAGTTCTTC.

The CDR3 nucleotides read TGTGCCAGTAGTAGGACTCGACAGGGTAACTATGGCTACACCTTC. As protein: CASSRTRQGNYGYTF. The genes are TRBV19 and TRBJ1-2; 7 nucleotides agree with TRBD1. The CDR3 contains 15 residues. The ends lost 4 bases at V and 1 base at J; junction bases unmatched: 6. Germline assignment: CDR1 LNHDA and CDR2 SQIVND (reference sequence). Based on the CDR3 plus reference TRBV19 and TRBJ1-2, the full variable domain is DGGITQSPKYLFRKEGQNVTLSCEQNLNHDAMYWYRQDPGQGLRLIYYSQIVNDFQKGDIAEGYSVSREKKESFPLTVTSAQKNPTAFYLCASSRTRQGNYGYTFGSGTRLTVV.

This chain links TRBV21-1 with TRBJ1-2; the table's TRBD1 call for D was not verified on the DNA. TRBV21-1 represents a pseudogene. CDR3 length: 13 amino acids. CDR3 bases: TGTGCCAGCACCCCGGACAGGGGCCATGGCTACACCTTC. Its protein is CASTPDRGHGYTF.

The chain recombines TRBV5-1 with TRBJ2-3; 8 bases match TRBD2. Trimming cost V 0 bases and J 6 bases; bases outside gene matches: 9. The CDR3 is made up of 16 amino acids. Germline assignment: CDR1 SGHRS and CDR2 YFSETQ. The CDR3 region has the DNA TGCGCCAGCAGCTTGGCTCCGGGGGGGCCAGACGATACGCAGTATTTT. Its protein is CASSLAPGGPDDTQYF.

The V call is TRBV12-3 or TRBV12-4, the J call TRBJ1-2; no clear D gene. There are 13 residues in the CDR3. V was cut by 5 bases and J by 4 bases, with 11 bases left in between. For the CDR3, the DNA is TGTGCCAGCAGTCCCAGCATTGTCTATGGCTACACCTTC. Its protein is CASSPSIVYGYTF.

The CDR3 DNA reads TGTGCCAGCACCGGGGACGGCAACACCGGGGAGCTGTTTTTT. This codes for CASTGDGNTGELFF. This chain connects TRBV2 to TRBJ2-2, with D perhaps given as TRBD1 or TRBD2 (5 bases each). Germline V gives CDR1 SNHLY, CDR2 FYNNEI. The CDR3 sequence is 14 residues long. The V gene lost 7 bases and the J gene lost 2 bases, with 11 bases spanning the gap.

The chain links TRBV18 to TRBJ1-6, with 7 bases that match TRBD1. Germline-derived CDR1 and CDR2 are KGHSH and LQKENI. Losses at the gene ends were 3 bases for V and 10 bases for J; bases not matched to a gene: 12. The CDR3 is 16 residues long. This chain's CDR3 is CASSPSFRDSFSPLHF. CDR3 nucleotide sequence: TGTGCCAGCTCACCTAGTTTTCGGGACAGCTTCTCACCCCTCCACTTT.

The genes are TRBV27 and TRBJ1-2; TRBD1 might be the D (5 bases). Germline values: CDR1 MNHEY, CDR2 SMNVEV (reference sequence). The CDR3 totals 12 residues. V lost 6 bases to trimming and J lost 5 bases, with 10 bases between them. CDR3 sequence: CASSPDRYGYTF. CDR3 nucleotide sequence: TGTGCCAGCAGCCCTGACAGATATGGCTACACCTTC.

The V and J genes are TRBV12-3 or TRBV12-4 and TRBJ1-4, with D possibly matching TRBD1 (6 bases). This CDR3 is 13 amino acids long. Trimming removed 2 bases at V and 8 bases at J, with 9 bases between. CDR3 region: CASSLRGGEKLFF. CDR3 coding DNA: TGTGCCAGCAGTTTAAGGGGGGGGGAAAAACTGTTTTTT.

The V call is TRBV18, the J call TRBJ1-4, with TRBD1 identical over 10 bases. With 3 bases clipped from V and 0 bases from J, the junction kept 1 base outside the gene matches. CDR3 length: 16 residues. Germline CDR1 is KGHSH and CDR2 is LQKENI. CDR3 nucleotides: TGTGCCAGCTCACCGGGACAGGGGACAACTAATGAAAAACTGTTTTTT. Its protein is CASSPGQGTTNEKLFF.

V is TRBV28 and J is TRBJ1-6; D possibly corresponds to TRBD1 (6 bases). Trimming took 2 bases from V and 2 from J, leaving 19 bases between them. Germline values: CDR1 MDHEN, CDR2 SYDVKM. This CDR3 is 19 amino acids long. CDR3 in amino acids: CASSLNPHRVRTYNSPLHF. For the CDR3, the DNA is TGTGCCAGCAGTTTAAACCCCCACAGGGTAAGAACCTATAATTCACCCCTCCACTTT.

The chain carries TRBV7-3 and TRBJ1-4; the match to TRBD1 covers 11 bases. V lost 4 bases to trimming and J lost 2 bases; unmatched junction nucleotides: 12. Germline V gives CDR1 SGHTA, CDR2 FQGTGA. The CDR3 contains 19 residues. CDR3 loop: CASSSHRPGQGVTNEKLFF. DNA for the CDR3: TGTGCCAGCAGCTCACATAGACCGGGACAGGGGGTCACTAATGAAAAACTGTTTTTT.

CDR3 protein: CASSQGVGGYTF. CDR3 nucleotides: TGTGCCAGCAGCCAAGGGGTTGGCGGCTACACCTTC. J is TRBJ1-2 and V is TRBV6-2 or TRBV6-3; D is possibly TRBD1 (5 bases). V was cut by 6 bases and J by 8 bases, with 13 bases left in between. This CDR3 is built from 12 residues. CDR1 and CDR2 (germline): MNHEY, SVGEGT.

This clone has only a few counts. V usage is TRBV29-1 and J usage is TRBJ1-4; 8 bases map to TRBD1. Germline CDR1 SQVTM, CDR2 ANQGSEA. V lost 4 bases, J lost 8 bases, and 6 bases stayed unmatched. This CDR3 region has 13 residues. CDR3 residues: CSVADRVGEKLFF. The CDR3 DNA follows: TGCAGCGTTGCGGACAGGGTTGGAGAAAAACTGTTTTTT. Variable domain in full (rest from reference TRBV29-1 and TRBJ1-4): SAVISQKPSRDICQRGTSLTIQCQVDSQVTMMFWYRQQPGQSLTLIATANQGSEATYESGFVIDKFPISRPNLTFSTLTVSNMSPEDSSIYLCSVADRVGEKLFFGSGTQLSVL.

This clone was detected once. In DNA form, the CDR3 reads TGCGCCAGCAGCCAAGATAGTGGACCACCCGGCTACAATGAGCAGTTCTTC. This codes for CASSQDSGPPGYNEQFF. The rearrangement links TRBV4-3 to TRBJ2-1; D unresolved. The CDR3 spans 17 residues. The germline gives CDR1 LGHNA, CDR2 YSLEER. The ends were cut back, 0 bases at V and 3 bases at J, with 15 bases in the middle.

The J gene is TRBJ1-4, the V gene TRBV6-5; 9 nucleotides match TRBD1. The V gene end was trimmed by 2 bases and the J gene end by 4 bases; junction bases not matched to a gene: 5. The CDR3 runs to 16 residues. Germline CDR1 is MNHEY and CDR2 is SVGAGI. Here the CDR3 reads CASSYDWDRVNEKLFF. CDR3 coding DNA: TGTGCCAGCAGTTACGATTGGGACAGGGTTAATGAAAAACTGTTTTTT.

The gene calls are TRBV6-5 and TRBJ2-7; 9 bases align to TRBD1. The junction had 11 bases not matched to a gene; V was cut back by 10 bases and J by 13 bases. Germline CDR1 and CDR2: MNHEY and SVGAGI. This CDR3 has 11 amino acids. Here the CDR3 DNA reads TGTGCCATCGCGGGACAGGGAAAAGATTACTTC. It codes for CAIAGQGKDYF.

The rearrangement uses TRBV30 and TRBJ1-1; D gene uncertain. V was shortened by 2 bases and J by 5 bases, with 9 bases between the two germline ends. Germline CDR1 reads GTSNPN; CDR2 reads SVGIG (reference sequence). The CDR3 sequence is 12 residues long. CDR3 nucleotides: TGTGCCTGGAGTCTAGTAGAGACTGAAGCTTTCTTT. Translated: CAWSLVETEAFF.

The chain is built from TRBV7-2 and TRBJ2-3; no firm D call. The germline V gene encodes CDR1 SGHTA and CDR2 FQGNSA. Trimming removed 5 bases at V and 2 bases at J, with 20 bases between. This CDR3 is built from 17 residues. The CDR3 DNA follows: TGTGCCAGCAGCCCACATTTGAGTTCCTGGGTCACAGATACGCAGTATTTT. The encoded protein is CASSPHLSSWVTDTQYF.

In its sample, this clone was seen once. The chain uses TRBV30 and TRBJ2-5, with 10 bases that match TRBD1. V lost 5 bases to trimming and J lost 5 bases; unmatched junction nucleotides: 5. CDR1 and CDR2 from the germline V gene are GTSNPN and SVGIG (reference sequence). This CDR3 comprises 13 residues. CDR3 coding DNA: TGTGCCTGGGGGACAGGGGATGAGGAGACCCAGTACTTC. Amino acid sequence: CAWGTGDEETQYF.

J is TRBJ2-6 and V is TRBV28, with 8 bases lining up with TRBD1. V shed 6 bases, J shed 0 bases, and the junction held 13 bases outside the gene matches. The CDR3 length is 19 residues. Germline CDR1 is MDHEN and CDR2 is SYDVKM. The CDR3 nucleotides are TGTGCCAGCAGCCACACGTACGGGACAGGCGACTCTGGGGCCAACGTCCTGACTTTC. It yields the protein CASSHTYGTGDSGANVLTF. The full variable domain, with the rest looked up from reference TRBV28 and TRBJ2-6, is DVKVTQSSRYLVKRTGEKVFLECVQDMDHENMFWYRQDPGLGLRLIYFSYDVKMKEKGDIPEGYSVSREKKERFSLILESASTNQTSMYLCASSHTYGTGDSGANVLTFGAGSRLTVL.